A selection of T cell receptor beta chains follows, all from one sample in a study of T-cell memory formation after mild COVID-19. TCRdb fed the 5' RACE reads into MiXCR, producing one record per CDR3 protein. This sample has fewer than 350,000 distinct CDR3 sequences, with 8% to 9% found just once. Sequencing was performed on PBMCs or a T cell subset sorted from them (not recorded which). Every receptor here comes from a man younger than 35 who had mild COVID-19 (a few samples of this study predate the infection). Cell type and time point are not known. Each CDR3 is given with its conserved first and last residue. D genes are given only for firm matches. Clone size, where shown, is once, few, many, or a class for clones that have expanded.

TRBJ2-5	many	TRBD2	TRBV12-3/TRBV12-4	CASSASGPETQYF	TGTGCCAGCAGTGCTAGCGGCCCCGAGACCCAGTACTTC
TRBJ1-5	few	.	TRBV24-1	CATSDGTLNQPQHF	TGTGCCACCAGTGACGGGACACTGAATCAGCCCCAGCATTTT
TRBJ2-1	few	.	TRBV5-1	CASKKAAGFRDEQFF	TGCGCCAGCAAGAAGGCGGCTGGTTTCCGGGATGAGCAGTTCTTC
TRBJ1-3	few	TRBD1	TRBV5-1	CASSSGTGNSGNTIYF	TGCGCCAGCAGCTCTGGGACAGGGAACTCTGGAAACACCATATATTTT
TRBJ1-2	.	TRBD1	TRBV29-1	CSVGTANYGYTF	TGCAGCGTCGGGACAGCTAACTATGGCTACACCTTC
TRBJ1-2	few	TRBD1	TRBV4-2	CASSQVGTGETYGYTF	TGTGCCAGCAGCCAAGTTGGGACAGGGGAGACCTATGGCTACACCTTC
TRBJ2-5	.	TRBD2	TRBV7-7	CASSLAGSSVSDQYF	TGTGCTAGCAGCTTAGCGGGTTCTAGCGTATCGGACCAGTACTTC
TRBJ2-3	.	.	TRBV20-1	CSAILGGGRTDTQYF	TGCAGTGCTATTCTAGGCGGGGGCCGCACAGATACGCAGTATTTT
TRBJ2-1	few	.	TRBV2	CASREGREDEQFF	TGTGCCAGCAGGGAAGGAAGGGAGGATGAGCAGTTCTTC
TRBJ2-7	few	.	TRBV7-6	CASREITSYEQYF	TGTGCCAGCAGGGAGATAACCTCCTACGAGCAGTACTTC
TRBJ1-1	many	TRBD1	TRBV20-1	CSAGQGAAGTEAFF	TGCAGTGCGGGCCAGGGGGCGGCGGGGACTGAAGCTTTCTTT
TRBJ2-7	few	.	TRBV4-1	CASSQEAAPGYEQYF	TGCGCCAGCAGCCAAGAGGCCGCACCGGGTTACGAGCAGTACTTC
TRBJ2-5	.	.	TRBV7-9	CASRLGYQETQYF	TGTGCCAGCAGGCTAGGCTACCAAGAGACCCAGTACTTC
TRBJ1-2	.	.	TRBV6-6	CASSSPAEGYTF	TGTGCCAGCAGTTCCCCCGCGGAGGGCTACACCTTC
TRBJ2-5	few	TRBD1	TRBV11-2	CASSDRRDSQETQYF	TGTGCCAGCAGCGATAGAAGGGACAGCCAAGAGACCCAGTACTTC
TRBJ2-3	many	TRBD1	TRBV12-3/TRBV12-4	CASSYLGQGRDTQYF	TGTGCCAGCAGTTACCTAGGACAGGGAAGGGATACGCAGTATTTT
TRBJ1-6	few	TRBD1	TRBV9	CASSVRDRENSPLHF	TGTGCCAGCAGCGTGAGGGACAGGGAAAATTCACCCCTCCACTTT
TRBJ2-7	.	.	TRBV5-1	CASSFGTTSSYEQYF	TGCGCCAGCAGCTTCGGGACAACCAGCTCCTACGAGCAGTACTTC
TRBJ2-5	many	.	TRBV7-6	CASRPNRGFKETQYF	TGTGCCAGCCGCCCGAACCGGGGCTTCAAAGAGACCCAGTACTTC
TRBJ1-2	few	.	TRBV29-1	CSVDDVGDYGYTF	TGCAGCGTTGATGATGTTGGAGACTATGGCTACACCTTC
TRBJ2-2	few	.	TRBV12-3/TRBV12-4	CASRSTVSGELFF	TGTGCCAGCAGGTCGACGGTGTCCGGGGAGCTGTTTTTT
TRBJ2-2	many	.	TRBV5-5	CASSRLDPGELFF	TGTGCCAGCAGCCGACTAGATCCCGGGGAGCTGTTTTTT
TRBJ2-3	few	TRBD1	TRBV4-3	CASSQGDPGTGSAVDTQYF	TGCGCCAGCAGCCAAGGGGATCCCGGGACAGGGTCCGCTGTAGATACGCAGTATTTT
TRBJ2-3	.	TRBD2	TRBV18	CASSPPGSGGADTQYF	TGTGCCAGCTCACCACCGGGGAGCGGGGGGGCCGATACGCAGTATTTT
TRBJ1-2	many	.	TRBV5-5	CASSLVVRGNYGYTF	TGTGCCAGCAGCTTGGTTGTCAGGGGAAACTATGGCTACACCTTC
TRBJ2-2	.	TRBD1	TRBV7-2	CASSRQGTTGELFF	TGTGCCAGCAGCCGACAGGGTACCACCGGGGAGCTGTTTTTT
TRBJ1-5	few	TRBD1	TRBV5-1	CASSLDGRGSNQPQHF	TGCGCCAGCAGCTTGGATGGCAGGGGGAGCAATCAGCCCCAGCATTTT
TRBJ1-2	.	.	TRBV2	CASSEERWSYGYTF	TGTGCCAGCAGTGAAGAACGCTGGAGCTATGGCTACACCTTC
TRBJ2-7	.	TRBD1	TRBV4-1	CASSPGTGVEQYF	TGCGCCAGCAGCCCTGGAACAGGGGTCGAGCAGTACTTC
TRBJ2-7	many	.	TRBV29-1	CSVGLDRGVEQYF	TGCAGCGTTGGTCTTGATCGAGGGGTCGAGCAGTACTTC
TRBJ2-2	many	.	TRBV29-1	CSVGTATNTGELFF	TGCAGCGTTGGGACAGCGACGAACACCGGGGAGCTGTTTTTT
TRBJ1-5	many	.	TRBV6-2/TRBV6-3	CASSYSTYQPQHF	TGTGCCAGCAGTTACTCGACTTATCAGCCCCAGCATTTT
TRBJ1-6	many	.	TRBV20-1	CSASRGSSYNSPLHF	TGCAGTGCTAGTAGAGGGAGCTCCTATAATTCACCCCTCCACTTT
TRBJ2-1	many	.	TRBV20-1	CSAPDSREDEQFF	TGCAGTGCTCCGGACTCAAGAGAGGATGAGCAGTTCTTC
TRBJ1-1	.	.	TRBV10-3	CAISAGTYTEAFF	TGTGCCATCAGTGCAGGCACATACACTGAAGCTTTCTTT
TRBJ2-5	many	.	TRBV29-1	CSVSNQETQYF	TGCAGCGTTTCTAACCAAGAGACCCAGTACTTC
TRBJ1-1	.	.	TRBV20-1	CSAGDISGSDEAFF	TGCAGTGCGGGGGACATCTCTGGCTCTGATGAAGCTTTCTTT
TRBJ1-4	few	.	TRBV5-4	CASSPAGQSNEKLFF	TGTGCCAGCAGCCCCGCAGGACAGTCTAATGAAAAACTGTTTTTT
TRBJ2-7	.	.	TRBV27	CASSFSASSYEQYF	TGTGCCAGCAGTTTCAGTGCTTCCTCCTACGAGCAGTACTTC
TRBJ2-5	many	.	TRBV5-6	CASSFERETQYF	TGTGCCAGCAGCTTTGAGCGGGAGACCCAGTACTTC
TRBJ1-2	few	.	TRBV20-1	CSARGGNYGYTF	TGCAGTGCTAGAGGGGGTAACTATGGCTACACCTTC
TRBJ1-6	.	.	TRBV7-2	CASSLRQSSYNSPLHF	TGTGCCAGCAGCTTACGGCAGAGCTCCTATAATTCACCCCTCCACTTT
TRBJ1-1	few	.	TRBV12-3/TRBV12-4	CASSLGRKTEAFF	TGTGCCAGCAGTTTAGGCCGAAAAACTGAAGCTTTCTTT
TRBJ2-2	few	TRBD1	TRBV5-1	CASSLRTTGGGTTGELFF	TGCGCCAGCAGCTTACGAACTACAGGGGGAGGTACCACCGGGGAGCTGTTTTTT
TRBJ2-1	.	.	TRBV7-2	CASLQGGGNEQFF	TGTGCCAGCCTCCAGGGGGGGGGCAATGAGCAGTTCTTC
TRBJ2-1	.	TRBD2	TRBV25-1	CASSGTGGNEQFF	TGTGCCAGCAGTGGAACGGGGGGGAATGAGCAGTTCTTC
TRBJ2-3	many	TRBD2	TRBV20-1	CSASGTSGAFLTDTQYF	TGCAGTGCTTCCGGGACTAGCGGGGCGTTTCTCACAGATACGCAGTATTTT
TRBJ2-3	few	TRBD2	TRBV15	CATSGYSTSASSTDTQYF	TGTGCCACCAGCGGCTACTCCACTAGCGCCTCTAGCACAGATACGCAGTATTTT
TRBJ2-1	many	.	TRBV11-2	CASSFHTLSRNEQFF	TGTGCCAGCAGCTTTCACACCCTCTCACGAAATGAGCAGTTCTTC
TRBJ2-5	many	.	TRBV12-3/TRBV12-4	CASKGVGETQYF	TGTGCCAGCAAGGGGGTCGGCGAGACCCAGTACTTC
TRBJ2-5	few	.	TRBV5-1	CASREQGTSAQETQYF	TGCGCCAGCAGAGAACAGGGTACCTCAGCGCAAGAGACCCAGTACTTC
TRBJ2-3	.	TRBD2	TRBV29-1	CSVSHSGSFYTQYF	TGCAGCGTCTCTCATAGCGGGAGCTTCTATACGCAGTATTTT